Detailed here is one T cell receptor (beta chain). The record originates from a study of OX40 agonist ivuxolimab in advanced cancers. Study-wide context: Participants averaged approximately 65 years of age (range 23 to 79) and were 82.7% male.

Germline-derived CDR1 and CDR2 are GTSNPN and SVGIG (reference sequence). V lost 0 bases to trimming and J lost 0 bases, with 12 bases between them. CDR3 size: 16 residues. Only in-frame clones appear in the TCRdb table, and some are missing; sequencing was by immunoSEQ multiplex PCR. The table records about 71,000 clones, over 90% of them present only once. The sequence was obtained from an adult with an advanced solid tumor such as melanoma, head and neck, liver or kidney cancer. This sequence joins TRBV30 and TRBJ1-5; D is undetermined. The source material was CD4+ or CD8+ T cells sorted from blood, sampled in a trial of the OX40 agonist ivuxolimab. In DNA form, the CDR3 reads TGTGCCTGGAGTGTACCGACATTACATAGCAATCAGCCCCAGCATTTT. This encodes CAWSVPTLHSNQPQHF. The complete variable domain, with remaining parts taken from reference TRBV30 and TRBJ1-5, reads SQTIHQWPATLVQPVGSPLSLECTVEGTSNPNLYWYRQAAGRGLQLLFYSVGIGQISSEVPQNLSASRPQDRQFILSSKKLLLSDSGFYLCAWSVPTLHSNQPQHFGDGTRLSIL.